The rows below give T cell receptor beta chains drawn from one sample of a study of chemoradiotherapy in HPV16-positive cancers. Measured with immunoSEQ multiplex PCR; TCRdb has only the in-frame clones, and not every one. The sample has about 25,000 clones; approximately 92% are singletons. The sample here was blood, taken from a patient who underwent chemoradiotherapy. The receptor set was obtained from a human donor with HPV-associated anogenital cancer. Both conserved end residues are part of each CDR3. D genes are given only for firm matches. Expanded clones get a size class; other rows say once, few or many, or leave the size out.

>TRBV6-1|-|TRBJ1-5|once
TGTGCCAGCAGTGCGTTAAAACGGGGGGGTCAGCCCCAGCATTTT
CASSALKRGGQPQHF
>TRBV6-5|TRBD2|TRBJ2-1|-
TGTGCCAGCACCGCTCTAGCGGGGGGGCGCAATGAGCAGTTCTTC
CASTALAGGRNEQFF
>TRBV2|-|TRBJ2-1|-
TGTGCCAGTGGTCCGTCGGTTAGCTCCTACAATGAGCAGTTCTTC
CASGPSVSSYNEQFF
>TRBV6-5|-|TRBJ1-3|-
TGTGCCAGCAGTTACTTCAAGGGTGCAGGAAACACCATATATTTT
CASSYFKGAGNTIYF
>TRBV29-1|-|TRBJ1-2|-
TGCAGCGTTGCACCAGACTCCGGGGCTGGCGGCTACACCTTC
CSVAPDSGAGGYTF
>TRBV2|TRBD2|TRBJ2-3|-
TGTGCCAGCACCGCCCGCGGGAGGGGCACAGATACGCAGTATTTT
CASTARGRGTDTQYF
>TRBV7-2|-|TRBJ1-6|-
TGTGCCAGCAGCTTAGATCCTGATTCACCCCTCCACTTT
CASSLDPDSPLHF
>TRBV11-2|-|TRBJ2-3|-
TGTGCCAGCAGCTTAGATCAGGGCCCAGATACGCAGTATTTT
CASSLDQGPDTQYF
>TRBV9|-|TRBJ1-3|-
TGTGCCAGCAGCGTTTCCGACCACTCTGGAAACACCATATATTTT
CASSVSDHSGNTIYF
>TRBV7-2|-|TRBJ1-5|-
TGTGCCAGCAGCTTAGCATCCCATAGCAATCAGCCCCAGCATTTT
CASSLASHSNQPQHF
>TRBV2|TRBD2|TRBJ2-3|-
TGTGCCAGCAGTGAACTAGCGGGAGAAGATACGCAGTATTTT
CASSELAGEDTQYF
>TRBV5-6|-|TRBJ1-1|-
TGTGCCAGCAGCTTGCCGGCTCTTAGAGCTGAAGCTTTCTTT
CASSLPALRAEAFF
>TRBV2|TRBD1|TRBJ1-1|-
TGTGCCAGCAGTGGACAGGGTCAGACTGAAGCTTTCTTT
CASSGQGQTEAFF
>TRBV28|-|TRBJ2-2|-
TGTGCCAGCAGAAACCGGGCCAGGACCTCGAACACCGGGGAGCTGTTTTTT
CASRNRARTSNTGELFF